The 17 T cell receptor beta chains below were found in one sample sequenced in a study of post-analysis software for immune sequencing data (dated by TCRdb to 2014 to 2015). Overall study results and their limits: Patients showed significantly higher frequencies than controls for about 5 TRBV segments, among them TRBV5-6, TRBV5-1 and TRBV20-1.

Library construction relied on PCR. TCRdb names Illumina HiSeq 2500 as the instrument used. Unique molecular identifiers were incorporated into TCR beta cDNA libraries to reduce PCR and sequencing biases. TCRdb ran its own pipeline on the public reads, namely fastp trimming at Q25 and MiXCR clone calling, and kept in-frame beta chains. Records with the same CDR3 protein are collapsed into one entry carrying the most frequent genes and DNA. This sample comprises roughly 170,000 distinct CDR3 sequences, approximately 30% of them detected only once. The top ten hold about 1.6% of the sample. Antigens for these TCRs are unknown. The source material was blood. The receptors were sampled from a girl aged 10 to 17 with multiple sclerosis.

The chain is built from TRBV20-1 and TRBJ1-1; D is undetermined. V lost 0 bases and J 1 base, leaving 18 bases between the germline ends. Germline V gene data show CDR1 as DFQATT and CDR2 as SNEGSKA (reference sequence). The CDR3 covers 17 residues. In nucleotides, the CDR3 is TGCAGTGCTAGAGATCTGGTCGAGGGCTCACGGAACACTGAAGCTTTCTTT. As protein: CSARDLVEGSRNTEAFF.

This clonotype was recorded many times. The rearrangement uses TRBV7-6 and TRBJ2-5; tentatively, D is TRBD1 or TRBD2 (5 bases each). The length of the CDR3 is 16 residues. With 5 bases removed from V and 5 bases from J, the gap between germline ends came to 21 bases. Germline CDR1 reads SGHVS; CDR2 reads FNYEAQ. CDR3 residues: CASSVRPGPPAETQYF. The CDR3 bases are TGTGCCAGCAGCGTGCGACCGGGACCCCCAGCGGAGACCCAGTACTTC.

With regard to this clonotype: The junction departs from germline at one end; a sequencing error may be responsible. DNA of the CDR3: TGTGTCAGCAGCCCCGGACTAGTCGGGACCTACAATGAGCAGTTCTTC. Protein product: CVSSPGLVGTYNEQFF. The rearrangement joins TRBV5-5 to TRBJ2-1; 7 positions match TRBD2. The CDR3 has 16 residues. CDR1 is SGHKS and CDR2 is YYEKEE in the germline V gene (reference sequence).

This clonotype showed up many times. V usage is TRBV20-1 and J usage is TRBJ2-7; D uncertain. V was trimmed by 5 bases and J by 3 bases, leaving 8 bases between them. The germline CDR1 and CDR2 sequences are DFQATT and SNEGSKA (reference sequence). The CDR3 is 11 residues long. Written as DNA, the CDR3 is TGCAGTGCTTCCTCCGACTACGAGCAGTACTTC. Amino acids: CSASSDYEQYF.

Ten or more counts support this clonotype. This chain uses TRBV6-6 with TRBJ2-5; D might be TRBD2 (6 bases). The DNA end favors TRBJ2-7, so the J call may be wrong. CDR3 length: 13 amino acids. The germline gives CDR1 MNHNY, CDR2 SVGAGI (reference sequence). The CDR3 protein is CASSWRGWDEQYF. The CDR3, as DNA: TGTGCCAGCAGTTGGCGGGGCTGGGACGAGCAGTACTTC.

In the case of this clonotype: A clone one base away is much larger, so this may be a read error. The rearrangement joins TRBV20-1 to TRBJ2-7; D possibly corresponds to TRBD1 (5 bases). CDR1 is DFQATT and CDR2 is SNEGSKA in the germline V gene (reference sequence). Trimming stripped 4 bases from V and 2 bases from J, with 15 bases between. The CDR3 totals 14 residues. This CDR3 is CSANIKGRAYEQYF. CDR3 sequence (DNA): TGCAGTGCTAACATAAAAGGCAGGGCCTACGAGCAGTACTTC.

This clonotype was seen a few times. The V gene is TRBV12-3 or TRBV12-4, the J gene TRBJ1-1; the D gene is possibly TRBD1 (5 bases). This CDR3 spans 15 amino acids. The ends were cut back, 7 bases at V and 0 bases at J, with 15 bases in the middle. The CDR3: CASTWGAGLNTEAFF. CDR3 DNA sequence: TGTGCCAGCACCTGGGGTGCAGGGCTGAACACTGAAGCTTTCTTT.

There are many counts of this clonotype. The chain employs TRBV6-6 and TRBJ2-7; no clear D. Between the trimmed V and J ends, which lost 6 bases and 4 bases, there was a span of 25 bases. This CDR3 contains 17 residues. Germline V gives CDR1 MNHNY, CDR2 SVGAGI (reference sequence). For the CDR3, the DNA is TGTGCCAGCAGAAACCCCCTAGATACCCTGAAGATGTACGAGCAGTACTTC. This codes for CASRNPLDTLKMYEQYF.

The sample holds many counts of this clonotype. This chain links TRBV12-3 or TRBV12-4 with TRBJ2-5; 11 positions match TRBD2. The CDR3 extends over 15 amino acids. V dropped 1 base and J dropped 5; count of bases not matched to a gene: 3. In DNA, the CDR3 is TGTGCCAGCAGTTTAGGACTAGCGGGACAGGAGACCCAGTACTTC. This translates into CASSLGLAGQETQYF.

The chain links TRBV10-3 to TRBJ2-5, with 10 bases matching TRBD1. TRBJ2-4 matches the DNA end more closely, so the J call is doubtful. Germline CDR1 is ENHRY and CDR2 is SYGVKD. CDR3 length: 13 amino acids. The CDR3 DNA is TGTGCCATCGGGACAGGGGACAAAAACATTCAGTACTTC. Translating gives CAIGTGDKNIQYF.

About this clonotype itself: A clone one base away is much larger, so this may be a read error. This chain connects TRBV20-1 to TRBJ2-5; 10 bases are a match to TRBD2. V gave up 2 bases and J gave up 13 bases; unmatched junction bases: 10. The CDR3 totals 13 residues. CDR1 is DFQATT, CDR2 SNEGSKA, per germline (reference sequence). CDR3 region: CSARLAGVGIRYF. As DNA, the CDR3 is TGCAGTGCTAGACTAGCGGGAGTGGGCATTCGGTACTTC.

The chain carries TRBV29-1 and TRBJ2-5, with a tentative D call TRBD1 (6 bases). Germline CDR1 reads SQVTM; CDR2 reads ANQGSEA. CDR3 size: 12 residues. The V end lost 4 bases, the J end lost 11 bases, and 17 bases lay between the germline ends. In DNA form, the CDR3 reads TGCAGCGTTGGGGGGCTATTAAAGGGGCAGTACTTC. This encodes CSVGGLLKGQYF.

To note about this clonotype: The junction differs from germline at one of its ends, possibly a read error. V and J are TRBV19 and TRBJ2-3, with 7 bases identical to TRBD1. The CDR3 length is 14 residues. Germline loops: CDR1 LNHDA, CDR2 SQIVND (reference sequence). The CDR3 is CASKGGPSTDTQYF. The CDR3 DNA sequence: TGCGCCAGTAAAGGGGGCCCTAGCACAGATACGCAGTATTTT.

As to this clonotype: It may be a read error: a sequence one base away is much more abundant. The chain combines TRBV7-9 with TRBJ2-7; a weak D match, TRBD2 (5 bases). With 0 bases removed from V and 7 bases from J, the gap between germline ends came to 16 bases. The CDR3 consists of 15 residues. The germline V gene encodes CDR1 SEHNR and CDR2 FQNEAQ (reference sequence). The DNA of the CDR3 is TGTGCCAGCAGCTTAGCCCTTGGGAGCGGAGGTGAGCAGTACTTC. Its protein product is CASSLALGSGGEQYF.

Concerning this clonotype itself: One junction end does not reproduce the germline sequence, and a read error may be involved. The rearrangement links TRBV7-2 to TRBJ1-5, with a tentative D call TRBD1 (5 bases). Germline CDR1 is SGHTA and CDR2 is FQGNSA. The CDR3 sequence is 16 residues long. CDR3 sequence: CAGSLGRQPPHQPQHF. The DNA for the CDR3 is TGTGCCGGCAGCCTAGGGAGACAGCCTCCTCATCAGCCCCAGCATTTT.

The table lists this clonotype with many counts. This sequence joins TRBV7-2 and TRBJ2-7; D remains ambiguous. CDR1 SGHTA and CDR2 FQGNSA come from the germline V gene. V gave up 3 bases and J gave up 1 base, with 13 bases separating them. The CDR3 has 15 amino acids. CDR3 DNA: TGTGCCAGCAGCTTCTATGGCGGAACGTCCTACGAGCAGTACTTC. Translated: CASSFYGGTSYEQYF.

The V gene is TRBV12-3 or TRBV12-4, the J gene TRBJ1-5, with 9 nucleotides matching TRBD1. The V segment lost 11 bases and the J segment 5 bases; nucleotides outside the gene matches: 10. The CDR3 contains 14 residues. The CDR3 DNA follows: TGTGCCGGCAAGACCCGGGACAGGGATCAGCCCCAGCATTTT. This sequence encodes CAGKTRDRDQPQHF.